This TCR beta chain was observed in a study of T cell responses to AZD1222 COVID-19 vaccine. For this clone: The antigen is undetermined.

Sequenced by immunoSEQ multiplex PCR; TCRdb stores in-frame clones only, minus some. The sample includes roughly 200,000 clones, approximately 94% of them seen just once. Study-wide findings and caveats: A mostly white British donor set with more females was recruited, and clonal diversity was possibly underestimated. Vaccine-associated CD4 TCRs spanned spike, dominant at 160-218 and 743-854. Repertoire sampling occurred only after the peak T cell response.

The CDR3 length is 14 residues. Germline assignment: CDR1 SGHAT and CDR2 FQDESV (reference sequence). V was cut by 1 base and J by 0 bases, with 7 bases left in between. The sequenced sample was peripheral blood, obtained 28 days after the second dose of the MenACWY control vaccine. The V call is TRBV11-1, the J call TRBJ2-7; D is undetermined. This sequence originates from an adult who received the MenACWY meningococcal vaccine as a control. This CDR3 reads CASSLVGSSYEQYF. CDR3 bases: TGTGCCAGCAGCTTAGTCGGCAGCTCCTACGAGCAGTACTTC.